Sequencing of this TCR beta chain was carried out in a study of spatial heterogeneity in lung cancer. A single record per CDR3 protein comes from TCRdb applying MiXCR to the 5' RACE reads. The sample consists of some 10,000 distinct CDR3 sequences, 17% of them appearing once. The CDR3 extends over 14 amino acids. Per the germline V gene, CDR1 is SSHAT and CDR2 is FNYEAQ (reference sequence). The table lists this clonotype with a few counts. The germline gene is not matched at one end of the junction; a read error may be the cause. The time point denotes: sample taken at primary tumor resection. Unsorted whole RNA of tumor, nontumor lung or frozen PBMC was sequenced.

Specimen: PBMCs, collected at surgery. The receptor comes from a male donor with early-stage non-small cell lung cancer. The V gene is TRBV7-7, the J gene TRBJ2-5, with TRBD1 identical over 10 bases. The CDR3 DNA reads TGTGCTAGCAGCATGACAGGGGGCCTAGAGACCCAGTACTTC. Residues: CASSMTGGLETQYF.